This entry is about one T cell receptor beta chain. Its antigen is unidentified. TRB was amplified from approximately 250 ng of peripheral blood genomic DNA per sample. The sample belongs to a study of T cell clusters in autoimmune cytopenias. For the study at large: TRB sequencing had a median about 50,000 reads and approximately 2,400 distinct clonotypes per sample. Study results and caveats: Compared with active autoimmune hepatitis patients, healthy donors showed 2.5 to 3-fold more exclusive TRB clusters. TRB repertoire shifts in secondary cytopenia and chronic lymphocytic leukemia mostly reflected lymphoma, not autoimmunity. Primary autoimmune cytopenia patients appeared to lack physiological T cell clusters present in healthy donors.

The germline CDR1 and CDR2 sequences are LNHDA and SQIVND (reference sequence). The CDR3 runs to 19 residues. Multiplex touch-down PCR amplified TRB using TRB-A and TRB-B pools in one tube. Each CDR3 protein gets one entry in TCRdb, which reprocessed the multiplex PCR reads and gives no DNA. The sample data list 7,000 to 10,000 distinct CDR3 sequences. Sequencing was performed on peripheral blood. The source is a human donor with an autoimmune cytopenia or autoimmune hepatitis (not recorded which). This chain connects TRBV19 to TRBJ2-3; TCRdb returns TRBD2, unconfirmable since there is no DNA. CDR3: CASSISSGLTRKSTDTQYF.